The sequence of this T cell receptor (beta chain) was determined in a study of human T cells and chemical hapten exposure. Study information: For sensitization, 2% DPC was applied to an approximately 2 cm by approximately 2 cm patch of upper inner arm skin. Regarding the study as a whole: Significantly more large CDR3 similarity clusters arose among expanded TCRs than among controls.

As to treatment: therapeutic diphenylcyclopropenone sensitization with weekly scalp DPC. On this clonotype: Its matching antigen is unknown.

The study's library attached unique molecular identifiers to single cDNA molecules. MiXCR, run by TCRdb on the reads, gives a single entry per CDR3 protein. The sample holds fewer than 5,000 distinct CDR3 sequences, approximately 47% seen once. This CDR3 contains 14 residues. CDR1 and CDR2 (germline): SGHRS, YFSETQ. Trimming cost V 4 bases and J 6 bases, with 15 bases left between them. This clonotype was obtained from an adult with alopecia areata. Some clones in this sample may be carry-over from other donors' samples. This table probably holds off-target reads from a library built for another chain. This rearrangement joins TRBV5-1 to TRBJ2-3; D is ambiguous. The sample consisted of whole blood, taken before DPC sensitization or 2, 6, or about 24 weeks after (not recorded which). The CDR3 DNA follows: TGCGCCAGCAGCCGCGGTTTGGGATCGGATACGCAGTATTTT. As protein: CASSRGLGSDTQYF.